The 7 T cell receptor beta chains below were found in one sample sequenced in a study of T cells in localized non-small cell lung cancer. This table comes from immunoSEQ multiplex PCR, and its TCRdb copy is limited to in-frame clones, with some not included. The table has around 100,000 clones, about 91% seen once. The sample in question was peripheral blood, obtained before any cancer treatment. These receptor sequences come from a man aged 35 to 69 with stage I squamous cell lung carcinoma.

This chain uses TRBV4-2 with TRBJ2-3; TRBD2 matches 8 bases. CDR3 length equals 16 residues. The J segment lost 4 bases and the V segment lost 1 base, leaving 7 bases of the junction unmatched. Germline V CDR1 and CDR2: LGHNA, YNFKEQ. The chain's CDR3 is CASSQGSSGGSDTQYF. The CDR3 nucleotides are TGTGCCAGCAGCCAAGGTTCAAGCGGGGGTTCAGATACGCAGTATTTT.

CDR3 sequence: CASSFRQWRTEAFF. In DNA, the CDR3 is TGTGCCAGCAGCTTCCGACAGTGGCGCACTGAAGCTTTCTTT. The chain is built from TRBV7-8 and TRBJ1-1, with D perhaps matching TRBD1 (5 bases). Germline V CDR1 and CDR2: SGHVS, FQNEAQ. This CDR3 has 14 amino acids. V lost 3 bases, J lost 4 bases, and 12 bases lay in between.

V gene TRBV10-1 combines with J gene TRBJ2-5; TRBD2 is a possible D gene (7 bases). Trimming took 0 bases from V and 4 from J, leaving 12 bases between them. This CDR3 region has 15 residues. The germline V gene encodes CDR1 WNHNN and CDR2 SYGVQD (reference sequence). CDR3 in amino acids: CASSESGGGRETQYF. CDR3 in DNA: TGCGCCAGCAGTGAGTCGGGGGGGGGCCGAGAGACCCAGTACTTC.

V is TRBV11-2 and J is TRBJ2-7, with D unclear. The CDR3 contains 14 residues. Germline lookup yields CDR1 SGHAT and CDR2 FQNNGV. V was cut by 1 base and J by 1 base, with 8 bases left in between. CDR3 sequence: CASSLALGSYEQYF. The CDR3 DNA is TGTGCCAGCAGCTTAGCCCTCGGTTCCTACGAGCAGTACTTC.

This chain uses TRBV7-2 with TRBJ1-6; D is ambiguous. The length of the CDR3 is 15 residues. Deletions cut 1 base from V and 5 bases from J, with 9 bases between. Germline V gene lookup returns CDR1 SGHTA and CDR2 FQGNSA. CDR3 in amino acids: CASSLVYGDNSPLHF. DNA for the CDR3: TGTGCCAGCAGCTTAGTTTACGGTGATAATTCACCCCTCCACTTT.

The J gene is TRBJ2-1, the V gene TRBV9; a possible D gene is TRBD2 (6 bases). Germline assignment: CDR1 SGDLS and CDR2 YYNGEE. The CDR3 has 14 residues. V dropped 0 bases and J dropped 5 bases, with 9 bases sitting between them. The CDR3, as DNA: TGTGCCAGCAGCGTAGTGGGCGGGGACAATGAGCAGTTCTTC. Translated, it gives CASSVVGGDNEQFF.

The chain combines TRBV5-1 with TRBJ2-7; D perhaps matches TRBD1 (5 bases). V was pared by 6 bases and J by 7 bases, with 17 bases between. This CDR3 region has 13 residues. CDR1 is SGHRS and CDR2 is YFSETQ in the germline V gene. The CDR3 is CASNFQGAGEQYF. The DNA of the CDR3 is TGCGCCAGCAACTTCCAAGGGGCAGGGGAGCAGTACTTC.